This T cell receptor beta chain is drawn from a study of radiation and T cells in renal cell carcinoma (TCRdb year 2020). Regarding the research as a whole: The samples were drawn from a clinical trial, where primary renal cell carcinomas were treated with 15 Gy of stereotactic body radiation therapy and then removed by nephrectomy 4 weeks afterward. TCR beta sequencing covered 50 to 55 samples in total, comprising some 25 tumors and around 27 peripheral blood samples. Across all 53 samples, more than 4,000,000 unique CDR3 nucleotide sequences, encoding roughly 3 million unique CDR3 amino acid sequences, were identified. What the research found in general, with its limitations: The single-armed trial design could not address effects of radiation dose or scheduling on the TCR repertoire. Because pretreatment tumor biopsies were not available, the study could not determine whether clonotypes were already present within the tumor at baseline. In blood, the top tumor clonotypes increased from baseline to 2 weeks after radiation and then shrank by 4 weeks, which suggests a temporary expansion of tumor-resident clones. Changes in the blood repertoire were not tracked past 4 weeks after treatment.

A note on this clone: What antigen it recognizes has not been identified. No much larger clone exists at a distance of one base, and base qualities are not known.

Per the publication, the time point label means: blood 2 weeks post-SBRT. The treatment or condition tag for this specimen amounts to: 15 Gy SBRT to primary tumor, nephrectomy 4 weeks later. To track tumor-enriched clonotypes, serial peripheral blood was sampled from radiation-treated patients at baseline and at 2 weeks and 4 weeks after SBRT. Every patient's renal cell carcinoma showed clear cell pathology. The QIAamp DNA Blood Mini Kit (Qiagen) was used to prepare genomic DNA for TCR sequencing. The analyses included just those samples that passed every quality control check. The immunoSEQ kit was used, according to the manufacturer's recommendations, to generate TCR beta libraries from genomic DNA. For library preparation, a first multiplex PCR was performed with proprietary primers, followed by a second PCR in which unique barcodes were added, and bead cleanups were performed after each round. Each sample batch included a kit-provided positive control reaction and a negative control reaction. The final libraries were assessed on an Agilent 4200 TapeStation D1000 ScreenTape, pooled by volume, and quantified by qPCR. An Illumina NextSeq500 fitted with a MidOutput 150-cycle cartridge performed the sequencing, running 156 Read1 cycles and 15 Index1 cycles with the kit's custom primers. The pooled library was loaded at roughly 0.94 pM with an approximately 20% PhiX control spike-in. As for the original processing: Vendor-processed data were analyzed in R, and a clonotype was defined as all T cells sharing the same CDR3 nucleotide sequence. For clone abundance analyses, frequencies were normalized to the 10,000 most abundant clones in each sample. Public T cell clones, which averaged fewer than five per sample, were excluded before analysis. Tumor-enriched clonotypes and baseline blood-enriched clonotypes were defined as those with an abundance difference of at least 32-fold between compartments. A beta-binomial differential abundance model was used to identify clonotypes that were expanded or contracted between blood time points. Similarity between tumor and blood repertoires was quantified using the Baroni-Urbani and Buser coefficient, and groups were compared with two-tailed Wilcoxon tests in R. TCRdb provides this immuneACCESS table in a form limited to in-frame rearrangements. Some clones are lacking; in checked studies, under half of them reflect an unresolved V gene, and why the rest are absent is not known. V, J and clone size were drawn from that table, and D and trimming were deduced from the DNA. The sample table holds fewer than 55,000 clones, of which 80% were seen once. Of the sample, 25% to 35% is held by the ten largest clones.

This receptor was taken from a woman aged 70-85 years with renal cell carcinoma. The sequenced sample was blood, obtained from a patient whose treatment included radiotherapy and nephrectomy.

CDR3 sequence: CASSAQAGSSYEQYF. The nucleotide sequence reads as follows: TGTGCCAGCAGCGCCCAAGCGGGAAGCTCCTACGAGCAGTACTTC. The sequence joins TRBV6-5 to TRBJ2-7; TRBD2 fits 7 bases in the junction. Trimming leaves V shorter by 6 bases and J shorter by 0 bases, with the junction holding 8 bases beyond the gene matches. The CDR3, from cysteine to phenylalanine, totals 15 residues. Only the CDR3 region is kept as DNA, spanning 45 bases read in frame from base 1. The germline V gene encodes CDR1 MNHEY and CDR2 SVGAGI.